This TCR beta chain was sequenced in a study of blood T cell repertoires in COVID-19. For the study at large: The samples span acute and convalescent COVID-19 from the United States, Italy and Spain.

With 9 bases removed from V and 6 bases from J, the gap between germline ends came to 25 bases. The CDR3 consists of 16 residues. Germline-derived CDR1 and CDR2 are SGHDT and YYEEEE. The repertoire was sequenced with immunoSEQ multiplex PCR; TCRdb's copy has only in-frame clones and lacks some. The table has 85,000 to 130,000 clones, nearly 90% seen once. Sequencing used peripheral blood. The J gene is TRBJ1-5, the V gene TRBV5-6, with a tentative D call TRBD1 (5 bases). The source is a woman in her sixties with acute or convalescent COVID-19. The CDR3 DNA follows: TGTGCCACCTCCACGTACGCCCAGGGTGAGAGTCAGCCCCAGCATTTT. It yields the protein CATSTYAQGESQPQHF.